This T cell receptor (beta chain) comes out of a study of CD8+CD57+ T cells in acquired aplastic anemia. All patients picked for sequencing had shown, by flow cytometry, an expansion of CD8+CD57+ cells. TCR beta VDJ combinations and CDR3 sequences were profiled from genomic DNA. TCRdb independently ran MiXCR on the reads; one entry per CDR3 protein. Of approximately 470,000 distinct CDR3 sequences listed, under 40% are singletons. This clonotype was found many times. The germline gives CDR1 SNHLY, CDR2 FYNNEI. The CDR3 length is 13 residues. Between the trimmed V and J ends, which lost 5 bases and 7 bases, there was a span of 12 bases.

The chain is built from TRBV2 and TRBJ2-4; D might be TRBD1 (6 bases). The TCR originated in a human donor with aplastic anemia. The sequenced sample consisted of sorted CD4+, CD8+, or CD8+CD57+ T cells (not recorded which) from PBMCs. DNA for the CDR3: TGTGCCAGCAGTCGGGCAGGGGTGAACATTCAGTACTTC. It specifies CASSRAGVNIQYF.